Listed below are T cell receptor beta chains from one sample, sequenced in a study of shared clonotypes between healthy human individuals. Generated by immunoSEQ multiplex PCR, the TCRdb table keeps only in-frame clones and is missing some. The data show 550,000 to 800,000 clones, less than 95% seen once. Sequenced sample: memory CD8+ T cells from PBMCs. All receptors derive from a young man in good health. Some clones in this sample may be carry-over from other donors' samples. Both conserved end residues are part of each CDR3. Fields, in order: D gene, clone size, J gene, V gene, CDR3 DNA, CDR3 protein. A D gene is named only where the DNA matches it firmly. Some rows mark clone size as missing; the rest say once, few, many or name a class of expanded clone.

d_call: TRBD2; clone_size: NA; j_call: TRBJ2-3; v_call: TRBV27; cdr3_nt: TGTGCCAGCAGTCTACGACTAGCGGGAGACACGCAGTATTTT; cdr3_aa: CASSLRLAGDTQYF
d_call: TRBD1; clone_size: NA; j_call: TRBJ2-3; v_call: TRBV14; cdr3_nt: TGTGCCAGCAGCCTAAACAGGGGCCTCACAGATACGCAGTATTTT; cdr3_aa: CASSLNRGLTDTQYF
d_call: NA; clone_size: once; j_call: TRBJ2-5; v_call: TRBV7-9; cdr3_nt: TGTGCCAGCAGCGACAATCTGGAGACCCAGTACTTC; cdr3_aa: CASSDNLETQYF
d_call: NA; clone_size: NA; j_call: TRBJ1-2; v_call: TRBV30; cdr3_nt: TGTGCCTGGAGTGCTCCCCGGGAAAACTATGGCTACACCTTC; cdr3_aa: CAWSAPRENYGYTF
d_call: NA; clone_size: NA; j_call: TRBJ2-7; v_call: TRBV7-9; cdr3_nt: TGTGCCAGCAGCTTCGGTACTGGCTACGAGCAGTACTTC; cdr3_aa: CASSFGTGYEQYF
d_call: NA; clone_size: NA; j_call: TRBJ2-7; v_call: TRBV7-9; cdr3_nt: TGTGCCAGCAGTCCTTATCTCGGCGAGCAGTACTTC; cdr3_aa: CASSPYLGEQYF
d_call: TRBD1; clone_size: NA; j_call: TRBJ2-7; v_call: TRBV7-3; cdr3_nt: TGTGCCAGCAGCTCGAACAGGGGATCTGAGTACGAGCAGTACTTC; cdr3_aa: CASSSNRGSEYEQYF
d_call: TRBD2; clone_size: NA; j_call: TRBJ2-1; v_call: TRBV27; cdr3_nt: TGTGCCAGCAGTTTTACTGCGGGAGGCTCCTACAATGAGCAGTTCTTC; cdr3_aa: CASSFTAGGSYNEQFF
d_call: NA; clone_size: NA; j_call: TRBJ2-7; v_call: TRBV15; cdr3_nt: TGTGCCACCTCCCTCCTAGGGGAGTACGAGCAGTACTTC; cdr3_aa: CATSLLGEYEQYF
d_call: TRBD2; clone_size: NA; j_call: TRBJ2-1; v_call: TRBV4-1; cdr3_nt: TGCGCCAGCAGCCCCTCGGGGAGGGCCGTTGGCTCCTACAATGAGCAGTTCTTC; cdr3_aa: CASSPSGRAVGSYNEQFF
d_call: TRBD2; clone_size: NA; j_call: TRBJ2-1; v_call: TRBV2; cdr3_nt: TGTGCCAGCCTAACTAGCGGGAACTACAATGAGCAGTTCTTC; cdr3_aa: CASLTSGNYNEQFF
d_call: NA; clone_size: NA; j_call: TRBJ2-7; v_call: TRBV14; cdr3_nt: TGTGCCAGCAGGTCGACAGGATTACCCTACGAGCAGTACTTC; cdr3_aa: CASRSTGLPYEQYF
d_call: NA; clone_size: NA; j_call: TRBJ1-5; v_call: TRBV15; cdr3_nt: TGTGCCACCAGCACGATAAATCAGCCCCAGCATTTT; cdr3_aa: CATSTINQPQHF
d_call: NA; clone_size: NA; j_call: TRBJ2-5; v_call: TRBV7-9; cdr3_nt: TGTGCCAGCAGCTCGCGACAGAAGGAAGAGACCCAGTACTTC; cdr3_aa: CASSSRQKEETQYF
d_call: TRBD1; clone_size: once; j_call: TRBJ1-4; v_call: TRBV9; cdr3_nt: TGTGCCAGCAGCCCGGGACAGGGTTGGGGTGAAAAACTGTTTTTT; cdr3_aa: CASSPGQGWGEKLFF
d_call: NA; clone_size: NA; j_call: TRBJ2-7; v_call: TRBV7-9; cdr3_nt: TGTGCCAGCAGCTCAATAGGGCTCCCCTACGAGCAGTACTTC; cdr3_aa: CASSSIGLPYEQYF
d_call: NA; clone_size: NA; j_call: TRBJ1-1; v_call: TRBV6-5; cdr3_nt: TGTGCCAGCAGCCCACGACAGGAGCCTTTCTTT; cdr3_aa: CASSPRQEPFF
d_call: NA; clone_size: NA; j_call: TRBJ2-7; v_call: TRBV28; cdr3_nt: TGTGCCAGCGTCGTGTCGGGAGAGGGCTACGAGCAGTACTTC; cdr3_aa: CASVVSGEGYEQYF
d_call: TRBD1; clone_size: NA; j_call: TRBJ2-1; v_call: TRBV7-8; cdr3_nt: TGTGCCAGCAGGTCCGGGACAGGTCAATATGAGCAGTTCTTC; cdr3_aa: CASRSGTGQYEQFF
d_call: NA; clone_size: NA; j_call: TRBJ2-2; v_call: TRBV14; cdr3_nt: TGTGCCAGCAGTCCCGACAGGAGTTCCGGGGAGCTGTTTTTT; cdr3_aa: CASSPDRSSGELFF
d_call: NA; clone_size: NA; j_call: TRBJ1-2; v_call: TRBV7-2; cdr3_nt: TGTGCCAGCAGCTTAGCGCGGACAGCTAACTATGGCTACACCTTC; cdr3_aa: CASSLARTANYGYTF
d_call: NA; clone_size: NA; j_call: TRBJ1-2; v_call: TRBV10-3; cdr3_nt: TGTGCCATCAGTGATCCGGACAGCTATGGCTACACCTTC; cdr3_aa: CAISDPDSYGYTF
d_call: TRBD2; clone_size: NA; j_call: TRBJ2-7; v_call: TRBV7-2; cdr3_nt: TGTGCCAGCAGCTTAGCGAGTCCCCTAGCGGGAAGGTCCTACGAGCAGTACTTC; cdr3_aa: CASSLASPLAGRSYEQYF
d_call: NA; clone_size: NA; j_call: TRBJ2-1; v_call: TRBV6-4; cdr3_nt: TGTGCCAGCAGTGAGCACAGATCGTACAATGAGCAGTTCTTC; cdr3_aa: CASSEHRSYNEQFF
d_call: NA; clone_size: NA; j_call: TRBJ2-7; v_call: TRBV4-3; cdr3_nt: TGCGCCAGCAGCCGCGAGGAAGCGGCCTCCTACGAGCAGTACTTC; cdr3_aa: CASSREEAASYEQYF
d_call: TRBD2; clone_size: once; j_call: TRBJ2-7; v_call: TRBV13; cdr3_nt: TGTGCCAGCAGCCCGAAGCGGGAGGGCGACGAGCAGTACTTC; cdr3_aa: CASSPKREGDEQYF
d_call: NA; clone_size: NA; j_call: TRBJ1-2; v_call: TRBV28; cdr3_nt: TGTGCCAGCAGCCCTGGCCACTATGGCTACACCTTC; cdr3_aa: CASSPGHYGYTF
d_call: NA; clone_size: NA; j_call: TRBJ2-1; v_call: TRBV12-5; cdr3_nt: TGTGCTAGTGGTTTAATGGGCAATGAGCAGTTCTTC; cdr3_aa: CASGLMGNEQFF
d_call: NA; clone_size: NA; j_call: TRBJ1-5; v_call: TRBV4-2; cdr3_nt: TGTGCCAGCAGCCAGGACGAGGGGTATCAGCCCCAGCATTTT; cdr3_aa: CASSQDEGYQPQHF
d_call: NA; clone_size: NA; j_call: TRBJ2-7; v_call: TRBV19; cdr3_nt: TGTGCCAGTAGTACCCGAGCGGTTACCTACGAGCAGTACTTC; cdr3_aa: CASSTRAVTYEQYF
d_call: TRBD1; clone_size: NA; j_call: TRBJ2-7; v_call: TRBV15; cdr3_nt: TGTGCCACCAGCACCCGGGACAGAGCCTACGAGCAGTACTTC; cdr3_aa: CATSTRDRAYEQYF
d_call: NA; clone_size: NA; j_call: TRBJ1-5; v_call: TRBV7-9; cdr3_nt: TGTGCCAGCAGCTTAGCGTTCGGCGGAAGCAATCAGCCCCAGCATTTT; cdr3_aa: CASSLAFGGSNQPQHF
d_call: TRBD1; clone_size: NA; j_call: TRBJ2-7; v_call: TRBV10-3; cdr3_nt: TGTGCCACATACCCGGGACAGGGGGCGGACGAGCAGTACTTC; cdr3_aa: CATYPGQGADEQYF
d_call: TRBD1; clone_size: NA; j_call: TRBJ2-7; v_call: TRBV4-2; cdr3_nt: TGTGCCAGCAGCCAGGACAGGGGAGGCTCCTACGAGCAGTACTTC; cdr3_aa: CASSQDRGGSYEQYF
d_call: NA; clone_size: NA; j_call: TRBJ1-1; v_call: TRBV7-2; cdr3_nt: TGTGCCAGCAGCTTAATCCACCTTAGTCAGAGACCTATGGTAGCTTTCTTT; cdr3_aa: CASSLIHLSQRPMVAFF
d_call: NA; clone_size: once; j_call: TRBJ2-7; v_call: TRBV10-1; cdr3_nt: TGCGCCAGCAGTGAGTCTGGAGAATACGAGCAGTACTTC; cdr3_aa: CASSESGEYEQYF
d_call: TRBD1; clone_size: NA; j_call: TRBJ2-5; v_call: TRBV13; cdr3_nt: TGTGCCAGCAGCCTGGAACAGGGGCCCATGAGGGAGACCCAGTACTTC; cdr3_aa: CASSLEQGPMRETQYF
d_call: NA; clone_size: NA; j_call: TRBJ2-6; v_call: TRBV7-9; cdr3_nt: TGTGCCAGCAGCTTAAAGTCGCGCTCTGGGGCCAACGTCCTGACTTTC; cdr3_aa: CASSLKSRSGANVLTF
d_call: NA; clone_size: NA; j_call: TRBJ2-1; v_call: TRBV10-3; cdr3_nt: TGTGCCATCAGTGAGTCTGCGGGGTCGGGGTACAATGAGCAGTTCTTC; cdr3_aa: CAISESAGSGYNEQFF
d_call: TRBD1; clone_size: few; j_call: TRBJ2-7; v_call: TRBV11-2; cdr3_nt: TGTGCCAGCAGTTCTCGGGGGCGCGACAGGGGGTTATACGAGCAGTACTTC; cdr3_aa: CASSSRGRDRGLYEQYF
d_call: TRBD2; clone_size: NA; j_call: TRBJ2-1; v_call: TRBV27; cdr3_nt: TGTGCCAGCAGTTTATCCCCTAGCGGGAGTGACAATGAGCAGTTCTTC; cdr3_aa: CASSLSPSGSDNEQFF
d_call: NA; clone_size: NA; j_call: TRBJ1-5; v_call: TRBV5-7; cdr3_nt: TGTGCCAGCAACGTGGGGGGGCCTAGCAATCAGCCCCAGCATTTT; cdr3_aa: CASNVGGPSNQPQHF
d_call: NA; clone_size: once; j_call: TRBJ2-7; v_call: TRBV15; cdr3_nt: TGTGCCACCAGCAGAGGGGACTACGAGCAGTACTTC; cdr3_aa: CATSRGDYEQYF
d_call: NA; clone_size: NA; j_call: TRBJ2-2; v_call: TRBV7-2; cdr3_nt: TGTGCCAGCAGCTTCAATTCACCGGGGGAGCTGTTTTTT; cdr3_aa: CASSFNSPGELFF
d_call: NA; clone_size: NA; j_call: TRBJ2-6; v_call: TRBV27; cdr3_nt: TGTGCCAGCAGTTTATACCCTGGGGCCAACGTCCTGACTTTC; cdr3_aa: CASSLYPGANVLTF
d_call: TRBD1; clone_size: once; j_call: TRBJ2-7; v_call: TRBV5-4; cdr3_nt: TGTGCCAGCAGCTTGTACGACAGGGTCTCCGAGCAGTACTTC; cdr3_aa: CASSLYDRVSEQYF
d_call: NA; clone_size: NA; j_call: TRBJ2-7; v_call: TRBV4-1; cdr3_nt: TGCGCCAGCAGCCCCGGCCGGGGCCCAGCCTACGAGCAGTACTTC; cdr3_aa: CASSPGRGPAYEQYF
d_call: NA; clone_size: NA; j_call: TRBJ1-2; v_call: TRBV4-1; cdr3_nt: TGCGCCAGCAGCCAAGATCAGACAGTGATTGGCCTAAACTATGGCTACACCTTC; cdr3_aa: CASSQDQTVIGLNYGYTF
d_call: NA; clone_size: NA; j_call: TRBJ1-1; v_call: TRBV9; cdr3_nt: TGTGCCAGCAGCGGAGACACTGAAGCTTTCTTT; cdr3_aa: CASSGDTEAFF
d_call: NA; clone_size: NA; j_call: TRBJ1-1; v_call: TRBV5-6; cdr3_nt: TGTGCCAGCAGCCAGACAGGGAACACTGAAGCTTTCTTT; cdr3_aa: CASSQTGNTEAFF
d_call: TRBD1; clone_size: NA; j_call: TRBJ1-2; v_call: TRBV23-1; cdr3_nt: TGCGCCAGCAGTCAACCCCACCGACAGGGGTCATATGGCTACACCTTC; cdr3_aa: CASSQPHRQGSYGYTF
d_call: NA; clone_size: few; j_call: TRBJ2-3; v_call: TRBV7-9; cdr3_nt: TGTGCCAGCAGCCTGAGACCCTCAGGTACGCAGTATTTT; cdr3_aa: CASSLRPSGTQYF
d_call: NA; clone_size: NA; j_call: TRBJ1-4; v_call: TRBV25-1; cdr3_nt: TGTGCCAGCAGGACAGCCCTTAATGAAAAACTGTTTTTT; cdr3_aa: CASRTALNEKLFF
d_call: TRBD2; clone_size: NA; j_call: TRBJ2-1; v_call: TRBV4-2; cdr3_nt: TGTGCCAGCAGCCAAGACGCCGTATATGCGGGAGATGGCAGTTATGAGCAGTTCTTC; cdr3_aa: CASSQDAVYAGDGSYEQFF
d_call: NA; clone_size: NA; j_call: TRBJ2-7; v_call: TRBV7-8; cdr3_nt: TGTGCCAGCAGCTATACCATACCGGGATTCTACGAGCAGTACTTC; cdr3_aa: CASSYTIPGFYEQYF
d_call: NA; clone_size: NA; j_call: TRBJ2-3; v_call: TRBV7-9; cdr3_nt: TGTGCCAGCAGCTTCTCCGGGACCACAGATACGCAGTATTTT; cdr3_aa: CASSFSGTTDTQYF
d_call: NA; clone_size: NA; j_call: TRBJ2-2; v_call: TRBV27; cdr3_nt: TGTGCCAGCAGTTATGGGCCGGCGAACACCGGGGAGCTGTTTTTT; cdr3_aa: CASSYGPANTGELFF
d_call: TRBD1; clone_size: NA; j_call: TRBJ2-3; v_call: TRBV7-9; cdr3_nt: TGTGCCAGCAGCTCCAGACAGGGGGACACAGATACGCAGTATTTT; cdr3_aa: CASSSRQGDTDTQYF
d_call: TRBD2; clone_size: NA; j_call: TRBJ2-1; v_call: TRBV4-1; cdr3_nt: TGCGCCAGCAGCCAACCACTAGCGCGCTACAATGAGCAGTTCTTC; cdr3_aa: CASSQPLARYNEQFF
d_call: NA; clone_size: NA; j_call: TRBJ2-7; v_call: TRBV28; cdr3_nt: TGTGCCAGCAGCCCTGGCGCGGAACTCTCCGAGCAGTACTTC; cdr3_aa: CASSPGAELSEQYF